Below, one T cell receptor (beta chain) is given with its context. The data stem from a study of blood T cell repertoires in COVID-19. V was pared by 7 bases and J by 7 bases, with 6 bases of the junction left unmatched. There are 13 residues in the CDR3. The assay was immunoSEQ multiplex PCR, and TCRdb's table has in-frame clones only and misses some. Of around 290,000 clones listed, about 89% are singletons. What was sequenced was peripheral blood. The rearrangement joins TRBV12-3 or TRBV12-4 to TRBJ1-5; the match to TRBD1 covers 8 bases. This sequence originates from a woman aged 45-59 years who had recovered from COVID-19. This CDR3 is CASILDRGQPQHF. The CDR3 nucleotides are TGTGCCAGCATTCTTGACAGGGGACAGCCCCAGCATTTT.